This is a list of T cell receptor beta chains from one sample in a study of post-analysis software for immune sequencing data. TCRdb processed the PCR reads anew with MiXCR; each CDR3 protein has one entry. The sample has about 820,000 distinct CDR3 sequences; 53% are singletons. The sample comprised blood. All receptors come from a girl aged 5-17 years with multiple sclerosis. Each CDR3 is given with its conserved first and last residue. D genes are given only for firm matches. The size of a clone is reported for some rows only, either as once, few or many, or as a class for expanded clones.

v_gene	d_gene	j_gene	abundance	CDR3aa	CDR3nt
TRBV11-1	NA	TRBJ2-4	few	CASSLPRGGEVDIQYF	TGTGCCAGCAGCTTACCTCGTGGAGGGGAGGTGGACATTCAGTACTTC
TRBV14	NA	TRBJ2-7	NA	CASSQLVTGPYEQYF	TGTGCCAGCAGCCAATTGGTGACAGGACCTTACGAGCAGTACTTC
TRBV12-3/TRBV12-4	TRBD1	TRBJ2-3	NA	CASSFDRGSTDTQYF	TGTGCCAGCAGCTTCGACAGGGGGAGCACAGATACGCAGTATTTT
TRBV5-1	TRBD2	TRBJ2-3	NA	CASSDTTSGIHTQYF	TGCGCCAGCAGCGATACGACTAGCGGGATTCATACGCAGTATTTT
TRBV20-1	NA	TRBJ2-3	NA	CSASGTVGPEGDTQYF	TGCAGTGCTAGTGGGACGGTTGGCCCGGAGGGAGATACGCAGTATTTT
TRBV29-1	TRBD1	TRBJ1-2	NA	CSVPGGYGYTF	TGCAGCGTTCCAGGGGGATATGGCTACACCTTC
TRBV29-1	TRBD1	TRBJ2-7	few	CSTRQGPYEQYF	TGCAGCACTCGACAGGGACCCTACGAGCAGTACTTC
TRBV4-2	TRBD2	TRBJ2-5	few	CASSEKVVASGITQYF	TGTGCCAGCAGCGAAAAGGTGGTGGCTAGCGGGATAACCCAGTACTTC
TRBV7-3	NA	TRBJ2-3	NA	CASSLMGGVGTDTQYF	TGTGCCAGCAGCTTAATGGGCGGGGTAGGCACAGATACGCAGTATTTT
TRBV20-1	NA	TRBJ2-7	NA	CSAPDLRRTYEQYF	TGCAGTGCTCCTGACCTTAGGAGGACCTACGAGCAGTACTTC
TRBV7-8	TRBD1	TRBJ1-5	NA	CASSSTGPKKLVNQPQHF	TGTGCCAGCAGCTCGACAGGGCCCAAGAAACTTGTCAATCAGCCCCAGCATTTT
TRBV20-1	NA	TRBJ2-1	NA	CSASLEAGAYNEQFF	TGCAGTGCTAGTTTGGAAGCGGGTGCCTACAATGAGCAGTTCTTC
TRBV29-1	TRBD2	TRBJ2-1	NA	CSVGLAGAYNEQFF	TGCAGCGTTGGTTTAGCGGGAGCCTACAATGAGCAGTTCTTC
TRBV7-9	TRBD2	TRBJ2-5	few	CASSSTGTSRPETQYF	TGTGCCAGCAGCTCGACGGGGACTAGCCGCCCAGAGACCCAGTACTTC
TRBV29-1	TRBD2	TRBJ2-1	few	CSFTTGTSGYNEQFF	TGCAGCTTCACTACCGGGACTAGCGGTTACAATGAGCAGTTCTTC
TRBV12-3/TRBV12-4	NA	TRBJ2-7	NA	CASSFSVTDEQYF	TGTGCCAGCAGTTTCAGCGTTACAGACGAGCAGTACTTC
TRBV7-9	NA	TRBJ2-1	few	CASSNGVSGHEQFF	TGTGCCAGCAGCAACGGAGTCTCCGGCCATGAGCAGTTCTTC
TRBV7-9	NA	TRBJ2-5	once	CASSQEAGARETQYF	TGTGCCAGCAGTCAAGAAGCAGGGGCTCGGGAGACCCAGTACTTC
TRBV6-5	NA	TRBJ2-3	NA	CASAWGRADTQYF	TGTGCCAGCGCCTGGGGGCGCGCAGATACGCAGTATTTT
TRBV5-1	TRBD1	TRBJ1-2	NA	CASSLDRGEDYGYTF	TGCGCCAGCAGCCTAGACAGGGGAGAAGACTATGGCTACACCTTC
TRBV6-1	NA	TRBJ2-5	NA	CASSEYYQGKETQYF	TGTGCCAGCAGTGAATATTATCAGGGAAAAGAGACCCAGTACTTC
TRBV7-9	NA	TRBJ2-3	NA	CASSFGLGTDTQYF	TGTGCCAGCAGCTTTGGTCTCGGCACAGATACGCAGTATTTT
TRBV6-5	NA	TRBJ2-7	NA	CASSYRGPDWEQYF	TGTGCCAGCAGTTACCGGGGCCCGGATTGGGAGCAGTACTTC
TRBV11-2	NA	TRBJ2-1	few	CASSLRPGDEQFF	TGCGCCAGCAGCTTGCGGCCCGGCGATGAGCAGTTCTTC
TRBV20-1	NA	TRBJ1-1	few	CSASPLRNTEAFF	TGCAGTGCTAGCCCACTACGGAACACTGAAGCTTTCTTT
TRBV15	TRBD1	TRBJ1-4	NA	CATSRDLQGAGEKLFF	TGTGCCACCAGCAGAGACTTACAGGGGGCAGGAGAAAAACTGTTTTTT
TRBV12-3/TRBV12-4	NA	TRBJ2-1	NA	CASSFFGTQTYNEQFF	TGTGCCAGCAGTTTCTTTGGGACTCAGACCTACAATGAGCAGTTCTTC
TRBV14	TRBD1	TRBJ2-7	NA	CASSQPGQGYYEQYF	TGTGCCAGCAGCCAACCGGGACAGGGCTACTACGAGCAGTACTTC
TRBV27	NA	TRBJ2-5	NA	CAGFPQGLQKTQYF	TGTGCCGGCTTCCCACAGGGCCTCCAAAAGACCCAGTACTTC
TRBV5-8	TRBD1	TRBJ2-7	NA	CASTDGQGFSYEQYF	TGTGCCAGCACTGACGGACAGGGCTTCTCCTACGAGCAGTACTTC
TRBV29-1	NA	TRBJ1-1	NA	CSVQTYDTEAFF	TGCAGCGTTCAGACGTACGACACTGAAGCTTTCTTT
TRBV7-9	NA	TRBJ2-7	NA	CASSSAWGGQEDYEQYF	TGTGCCAGCAGCTCTGCTTGGGGGGGGCAGGAGGACTACGAGCAGTACTTC
TRBV4-1	TRBD2	TRBJ2-3	NA	CASSQVTSDTDTQYF	TGCGCCAGCAGCCAAGTGACTAGCGACACAGATACGCAGTATTTT
TRBV5-1	NA	TRBJ2-6	NA	CASSFRDGATGANVLTF	TGCGCCAGCAGCTTCCGGGACGGAGCTACTGGGGCCAACGTTCTGACTTTC
TRBV7-2	TRBD1	TRBJ2-2	NA	CASNPQGATGELFF	TGTGCCAGTAATCCTCAGGGGGCCACCGGGGAGCTGTTTTTT
TRBV5-1	NA	TRBJ2-7	NA	CASSNQDRYEQYF	TGCGCCAGCAGCAATCAGGACCGCTACGAGCAGTACTTC
TRBV12-3/TRBV12-4	TRBD2	TRBJ2-1	NA	CASSQERESSYNEQFF	TGTGCCAGCAGTCAAGAGCGGGAGAGCTCCTACAATGAGCAGTTCTTC
TRBV29-1	NA	TRBJ2-5	NA	CSVGSWDNEQYF	TGCAGCGTTGGTTCCTGGGACAATGAGCAGTACTTC
TRBV2	NA	TRBJ1-1	NA	CASSEITGSGTEAFF	TGTGCCAGCAGTGAGATTACAGGGTCGGGCACTGAAGCTTTCTTT
TRBV29-1	NA	TRBJ2-1	few	CSVSAYNEQFF	TGCAGCGTTTCGGCCTACAATGAGCAGTTCTTC
TRBV10-3	NA	TRBJ2-1	NA	CAIEGGSHEQFF	TGTGCCATCGAGGGTGGTAGCCATGAGCAGTTCTTC
TRBV6-1	NA	TRBJ2-3	NA	CASSSYPGDTQYF	TGTGCCAGCAGTTCGTACCCGGGAGATACGCAGTATTTT
TRBV6-1	TRBD1	TRBJ1-2	NA	CASTIIPGGNIRQGGSYGYTF	TGTGCCAGCACTATTATACCCGGGGGAAACATAAGACAGGGAGGGAGCTATGGCTACACCTTC
TRBV7-2	TRBD2	TRBJ2-3	NA	CASSLYSGGVLSTDTQYF	TGTGCCAGCAGCTTATATAGCGGGGGAGTACTGAGCACAGATACGCAGTATTTT
TRBV20-1	NA	TRBJ1-5	few	CSAGTPFQPQHF	TGCAGTGCTGGGACACCTTTTCAGCCCCAGCATTTT
TRBV18	NA	TRBJ2-7	few	CASSLEGQSYYEQYF	TGTGCCAGCTCACTGGAGGGACAATCTTACTACGAGCAGTACTTC